What follows are 10 T cell receptor beta chains derived from one specimen sequenced in a study of OX40 agonist ivuxolimab in advanced cancers. Data came from immunoSEQ multiplex PCR; TCRdb stores just in-frame clones and leaves some out. This sample has 35,000 to 55,000 clones, with roughly four fifths found just once. The sample in question was CD4+ or CD8+ T cells sorted from blood, obtained in a trial of the OX40 agonist ivuxolimab. The source of these receptors is an adult with an advanced solid tumor such as melanoma, head and neck, liver or kidney cancer.

The chain couples TRBV27 to TRBJ2-1; D call uncertain. Germline V CDR1 and CDR2: MNHEY, SMNVEV (reference sequence). The V end was cut by 6 bases, the J end by 0 bases, with 12 bases between. CDR3 length: 15 amino acids. The CDR3 reads CASSRDFSSYNEQFF. Written as DNA, the CDR3 is TGTGCCAGCAGCCGAGACTTTAGCTCCTACAATGAGCAGTTCTTC.

This clone was observed a single time. The chain is built from TRBV15 and TRBJ2-1; D possibly uses TRBD1 or TRBD2 (5 bases each). This CDR3 comprises 16 residues. V dropped 1 base and J dropped 2 bases, with 12 bases sitting between them. The germline V gene has CDR1 LNHNV and CDR2 YYDKDF (reference sequence). CDR3 region: CATSRGDQTPYNEQFF. CDR3 bases: TGTGCCACCAGCAGAGGGGACCAGACCCCCTACAATGAGCAGTTCTTC.

This clone came up a few times. The gene calls are TRBV6-5 and TRBJ2-7; D gene unclear. Looked up from germline, CDR1 is MNHEY and CDR2 is SVGAGI. The length of the CDR3 is 15 residues. V lost 0 bases and J lost 2, with 11 bases in between. The CDR3 protein is CASSYSKIGTYEQYF. DNA for the CDR3: TGTGCCAGCAGTTACTCGAAGATAGGGACCTACGAGCAGTACTTC.

Notes on this clone: The same CDR3 arises from other DNA sequences in this sample as well. The chain combines TRBV18 with TRBJ2-5; no definite D call. The CDR3 extends over 11 amino acids. Germline lookup yields CDR1 KGHSH and CDR2 LQKENI. Trimming cost V 1 base and J 5 bases, with 2 bases left between them. This chain's CDR3 is CASSPQETQYF. The CDR3 DNA follows: TGTGCCAGCTCACCACAGGAGACCCAGTACTTC. The full variable domain, in which reference TRBV18 and TRBJ2-5 provide the parts outside the CDR3, is NAGVMQNPRHLVRRRGQEARLRCSPMKGHSHVYWYRQLPEEGLKFMVYLQKENIIDESGMPKERFSAEFPKEGPSILRIQQVVRGDSAAYFCASSPQETQYFGPGTRLLVL.

The V and J genes are TRBV19 and TRBJ1-4, with D tentatively TRBD1 (5 bases). Trimming pared 6 bases from V and 7 bases from J, leaving 18 bases between. The CDR3 loop spans 15 amino acids. Germline values: CDR1 LNHDA, CDR2 SQIVND (reference sequence). Written as DNA, the CDR3 is TGTGCCAGTAGATCCGACGGGGGAGGGAGTGAAAAACTGTTTTTT. Protein product: CASRSDGGGSEKLFF.

This clone was counted a single time. The J gene is TRBJ1-3, the V gene TRBV15; D is perhaps TRBD1 (6 bases). The V gene's germline CDR1 is LNHNV and CDR2 YYDKDF (reference sequence). The V gene lost 3 bases and the J gene lost 1 base, with 19 bases spanning the gap. The CDR3 sequence is 18 residues long. As DNA, the CDR3 is TGTGCCACCAGCAGTTCCATGAGATGGGGGCTATCTGGAAACACCATATATTTT. Translated: CATSSSMRWGLSGNTIYF.

The genes are TRBV25-1 and TRBJ1-5, with 9 bases lining up with TRBD1. The CDR3 has 15 amino acids. Germline assignment: CDR1 MGHDK and CDR2 SYGVNS. Trimming at V came to 6 bases and at J to 2 bases, leaving 5 bases not matched to a gene. The CDR3 loop is CASREQGAGNQPQHF. DNA for the CDR3: TGTGCCAGCAGGGAACAGGGGGCTGGCAATCAGCCCCAGCATTTT. The variable domain in full, completed from reference TRBV25-1 and TRBJ1-5, reads EADIYQTPRYLVIGTGKKITLECSQTMGHDKMYWYQQDPGMELHLIHYSYGVNSTEKGDLSSESTVSRIRTEHFPLTLESARPSHTSQYLCASREQGAGNQPQHFGDGTRLSIL.

This clone was observed a few times. The chain has TRBV9 and TRBJ1-6, with 7 bases that match TRBD1. The CDR3 sequence is 13 residues long. After removal of 4 bases from V and 9 bases from J, the junction contained 4 bases not matched to a gene. Germline V CDR1 and CDR2: SGDLS, YYNGEE. In DNA, the CDR3 is TGTGCCAGCAGCCCTAGGGACAGTTCACCCCTCCACTTT. Amino acids: CASSPRDSSPLHF.

The chain joins TRBV6-5 to TRBJ2-5, with D perhaps TRBD2 (5 bases). Germline CDR1 reads MNHEY; CDR2 reads SVGAGI. The V end lost 0 bases, the J end lost 5 bases, and 10 bases lay between the germline ends. This CDR3 has 14 residues. The CDR3 is CASSYSGRLETQYF. CDR3 DNA: TGTGCCAGCAGTTACTCAGGGAGATTGGAGACCCAGTACTTC.

This clone was observed once. The genes are TRBV15 and TRBJ1-5, with D tentatively TRBD1 (6 bases). Looked up from germline, CDR1 is LNHNV and CDR2 is YYDKDF (reference sequence). V was pared by 5 bases and J by 3 bases, with 17 bases between. The CDR3 has 16 residues. The CDR3 loop is CATSWDTALNNQPQHF. CDR3 coding DNA: TGTGCCACCAGCTGGGACACGGCTCTCAACAATCAGCCCCAGCATTTT.